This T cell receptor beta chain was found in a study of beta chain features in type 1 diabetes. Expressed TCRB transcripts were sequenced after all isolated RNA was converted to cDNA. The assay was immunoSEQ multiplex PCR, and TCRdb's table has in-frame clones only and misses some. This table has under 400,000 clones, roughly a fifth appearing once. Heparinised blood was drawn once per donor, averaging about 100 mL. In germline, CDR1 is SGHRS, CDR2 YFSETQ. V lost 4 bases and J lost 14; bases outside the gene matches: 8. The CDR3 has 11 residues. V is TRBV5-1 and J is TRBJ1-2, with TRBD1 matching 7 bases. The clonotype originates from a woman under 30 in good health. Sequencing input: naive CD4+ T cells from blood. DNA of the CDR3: TGCGCCAGCAGCCCCGACAGGGTTCAGACCTTC. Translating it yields CASSPDRVQTF.